The 21 T cell receptor beta chains given below trace back to one sample, sequenced in a study of breast tumors, draining lymph nodes, adjacent tissues. TCRdb ran MiXCR on the multiplex PCR reads and lists one entry per CDR3 protein. This sample yields about 15,000 distinct CDR3 sequences, of which more than 50% are seen a single time; roughly 31% belongs to the top ten. Material: tumor-adjacent breast tissue. The receptors stem from a female donor with breast cancer. Some clones in this sample may be carry-over from other donors' samples.

This clonotype was recorded many times. The J gene is TRBJ2-3, the V gene TRBV6-1, with 9 bases fitting TRBD1. There are 16 residues in the CDR3. From germline, CDR1 is MNHNS and CDR2 SASEGT. Losses at the gene ends were 2 bases for V and 3 bases for J; bases not matched to a gene: 6. CDR3: CASSEPSGTGTDTQYF. CDR3 nucleotide sequence: TGTGCCAGCAGTGAACCCTCTGGGACAGGGACAGATACGCAGTATTTT.

With respect to this clonotype: No DNA is shown, since the ends of the CDR3 on it are uncertain; the CDR3 is the one TCRdb lists. This chain joins TRBV7-2 and TRBJ1-6. CDR1 and CDR2 (germline): SGHTA, FQGNSA. Termini included, the CDR3 measures 20 amino acids. Here the CDR3 reads CASSFYICSARAKYNSPLHF.

This clonotype was counted at least ten times. The chain is built from TRBV10-3 and TRBJ2-5; 9 bases match TRBD1. V gave up 10 bases and J gave up 5 bases; unmatched junction bases: 5. The germline CDR1 and CDR2 sequences are ENHRY and SYGVKD. There are 12 residues in the CDR3. Here the CDR3 reads CATGQGGETQYF. As DNA, the CDR3 is TGTGCCACGGGACAGGGCGGGGAGACCCAGTACTTC.

Regarding this clonotype: A read error may account for a junction end that differs from germline. The chain carries TRBV25-1 and TRBJ2-5; no reliable D call. Germline CDR1 MGHDK, CDR2 SYGVNS. The CDR3 totals 13 residues. The DNA of the CDR3 is TGCGCCAGCAGTACGTCAACGAAAGAGACCCAGTACTTC. This codes for CASSTSTKETQYF. The full variable domain, its missing parts supplied by reference TRBV25-1 and TRBJ2-5, is EADIYQTPRYLVIGTGKKITLECSQTMGHDKMYWYQQDPGMELHLIHYSYGVNSTEKGDLSSESTVSRIRTEHFPLTLESARPSHTSQYLCASSTSTKETQYFGPGTRLLVL.

The chain employs TRBV14 and TRBJ2-2, with 8 bases that match TRBD2. The V gene's germline CDR1 is SGHDN and CDR2 FVKESK. The CDR3 loop spans 15 amino acids. After removal of 4 bases from V and 5 bases from J, the junction contained 6 bases not matched to a gene. DNA of the CDR3: TGTGCCAGCAGCCGCGGACTAGCTGGGACCGGGGAGCTGTTTTTT. Protein: CASSRGLAGTGELFF.

This clonotype has more than one count but fewer than ten. This chain uses TRBV19 with TRBJ2-5, with 7 bases identical to TRBD2. The CDR3 spans 14 residues. J gave up 1 base and V 3 bases, and 2 bases lay outside the gene matches. Germline V lookup: CDR1 LNHDA, CDR2 SQIVND (reference sequence). The chain's CDR3 is CASSMGGGQETQYF. Written as DNA, the CDR3 is TGTGCCAGTAGTATGGGCGGGGGCCAAGAGACCCAGTACTTC. The full variable domain, its missing parts supplied by reference TRBV19 and TRBJ2-5, is DGGITQSPKYLFRKEGQNVTLSCEQNLNHDAMYWYRQDPGQGLRLIYYSQIVNDFQKGDIAEGYSVSREKKESFPLTVTSAQKNPTAFYLCASSMGGGQETQYFGPGTRLLVL.

This clonotype appeared a few times. The genes are TRBV29-1 and TRBJ2-1, with 7 bases that match TRBD2. V gave up 3 bases and J gave up 7 bases; unmatched junction bases: 9. Germline assignment: CDR1 SQVTM and CDR2 ANQGSEA. The CDR3 loop spans 14 amino acids. CDR3 region: CSVDRAGVKNEQFF. DNA for the CDR3: TGCAGCGTTGATCGGGCGGGAGTTAAGAATGAGCAGTTCTTC.

This clonotype was seen ten or more times. V usage is TRBV18 and J usage is TRBJ2-7; D may be TRBD1 or TRBD2 (5 bases each). Germline V gene lookup returns CDR1 KGHSH and CDR2 LQKENI. The CDR3 has 13 amino acids. V dropped 6 bases and J dropped 2 bases, with 11 bases sitting between them. CDR3 loop: CASSAGTTYEQYF. In DNA form, the CDR3 reads TGTGCCAGCTCGGCCGGGACGACCTACGAGCAGTACTTC.

This clonotype was observed many times. The CDR3 DNA reads as TGCAGCGTTGTTTGGACAGGGGGTGTCTATGGCTACACCTTC. Protein product: CSVVWTGGVYGYTF. J is TRBJ1-2 and V is TRBV29-1, with TRBD1 matching over 10 bases. V was pared by 4 bases and J by 4 bases, with 6 bases of the junction left unmatched. This CDR3 is built from 14 residues. CDR1 SQVTM and CDR2 ANQGSEA come from the germline V gene.

Many counts were recorded for this clonotype. The gene calls are TRBV5-8 and TRBJ2-1; D is tentatively TRBD1 or TRBD2 (5 bases each). CDR3 size: 13 residues. V gave up 4 bases and J gave up 5 bases, with 10 bases separating them. Germline CDR1 and CDR2: SGHTS and YDEGEE. The CDR3 nucleotides read TGTGCCAGCAGCAGGGACCTTGACAATGAGCAGTTCTTC. The encoded protein is CASSRDLDNEQFF. Drawing the rest from reference TRBV5-8 and TRBJ2-1, the complete variable domain is EAGVTQSPTHLIKTRGQQATLRCSPISGHTSVYWYQQALGLGLQFLLWYDEGEERNRGNFPPRFSGRQFPNYSSELNVNALELEDSALYLCASSRDLDNEQFFGPGTRLTVL.

The chain recombines TRBV20-1 with TRBJ1-6, with a possible D match to TRBD1 (5 bases). V lost 0 bases to trimming and J lost 7 bases, with 13 bases between them. The length of the CDR3 is 15 residues. Looked up from germline, CDR1 is DFQATT and CDR2 is SNEGSKA (reference sequence). As DNA, the CDR3 is TGCAGTGCTAGAGACGGGGCAGGAAGGAATTCACCCCTCCACTTT. Protein product: CSARDGAGRNSPLHF.

This clonotype qualifies as medium-sized. The chain employs TRBV5-1 and TRBJ2-3, with 8 bases identical to TRBD2. CDR3 length: 15 residues. CDR1 is SGHRS, CDR2 YFSETQ, per germline. The J segment lost 0 bases and the V segment lost 3 bases, leaving 3 bases of the junction unmatched. CDR3 nucleotides: TGCGCCAGCAGCTCACTAGCGGCTAGCACAGATACGCAGTATTTT. Amino acid sequence: CASSSLAASTDTQYF.

In this sample, this clonotype turned up many times. The chain joins TRBV7-2 to TRBJ1-2; D is unresolved. Germline V CDR1 and CDR2: SGHTA, FQGNSA. CDR3 length: 14 residues. Trimming cost V 2 bases and J 4 bases, with 11 bases left between them. CDR3 sequence: CASSLSRDSYGYTF. Written as DNA, the CDR3 is TGTGCCAGCAGCTTATCCCGGGATTCCTATGGCTACACCTTC.

This chain joins TRBV5-6 and TRBJ1-2; perhaps TRBD1 as D (5 bases). This CDR3 is 13 amino acids long. Germline CDR1 and CDR2: SGHDT and YYEEEE. V was trimmed by 1 base and J by 8 bases, leaving 12 bases between them. CDR3 amino acids: CASSLSGSNGYTF. Here the CDR3 DNA reads TGTGCCAGCAGCTTGTCAGGGTCCAACGGCTACACCTTC.

The rearrangement joins TRBV10-1 to TRBJ2-7; no clear D gene. Trimming removed 2 bases from V and 5 bases from J, with 10 bases in between. The CDR3 sequence is 13 residues long. Per the germline V gene, CDR1 is WNHNN and CDR2 is SYGVQD (reference sequence). The chain's CDR3 is CASSEGIWDEQYF. The CDR3 nucleotides are TGCGCCAGCAGTGAGGGGATTTGGGACGAGCAGTACTTC.

The gene calls are TRBV24-1 and TRBJ2-1; D perhaps matches TRBD2 (6 bases). CDR3 length: 16 residues. V was shortened by 0 bases and J by 5 bases, with 13 bases between the two germline ends. Germline assignment: CDR1 KGHDR and CDR2 SFDVKD. The CDR3 spells CATSDLPGDEDNEQFF. The CDR3 coding sequence is TGTGCCACCAGTGATTTGCCGGGAGATGAAGACAATGAGCAGTTCTTC.

J is TRBJ2-7 and V is TRBV4-1; unclear D gene. Germline CDR1 and CDR2: MGHRA and YSYEKL. The CDR3 consists of 14 residues. Trimming stripped 3 bases from V and 5 bases from J, with 14 bases between. The CDR3 loop reads CASSQVSGNNEQYF. The CDR3 DNA follows: TGCGCCAGCAGCCAGGTATCGGGTAATAACGAGCAGTACTTC.

About this clonotype itself: Germline and junction disagree at one end, which may indicate a read error. This sequence joins TRBV6-2 or TRBV6-3 and TRBJ2-1, with 10 nucleotides matching TRBD2. The length of the CDR3 is 15 residues. Germline CDR1 and CDR2: MNHEY and SVGEGT. The CDR3 nucleotides read TGCGCCAGCAGTTCCAGGGGACTAGCGAACAATGAGCAGTTCTTC. Translated, it gives CASSSRGLANNEQFF.

This clonotype is judged medium-sized. The chain joins TRBV12-3 or TRBV12-4 to TRBJ1-2; 7 nucleotides line up with TRBD1. There are 14 residues in the CDR3. The V and J ends lost 3 bases and 7 bases, in that order; junction bases with no gene match: 8. The DNA for the CDR3 is TGTGCCAGCAGTTTGGGTAGGGGGCTGAGTGGCTACACCTTC. This translates into CASSLGRGLSGYTF.

The genes are TRBV5-5 and TRBJ2-7; TRBD2 matches 7 bases. After removal of 0 bases from V and 1 base from J, the junction contained 7 bases not matched to a gene. In germline, CDR1 is SGHKS, CDR2 YYEKEE (reference sequence). This CDR3 is 16 amino acids long. This CDR3 reads CASSLDLRERSYEQYF. DNA for the CDR3: TGTGCCAGCAGCTTGGATTTGCGGGAGAGATCCTACGAGCAGTACTTC. Full variable domain (outside the CDR3, taken from reference TRBV5-5 and TRBJ2-7): DAGVTQSPTHLIKTRGQQVTLRCSPISGHKSVSWYQQVLGQGPQFIFQYYEKEERGRGNFPDRFSARQFPNYSSELNVNALLLGDSALYLCASSLDLRERSYEQYFGPGTRLTVT.

Points on this clonotype: At one end, the junction sequence differs from germline, possibly due to a read error. This sequence joins TRBV7-9 and TRBJ1-2; 7 nucleotides agree with TRBD1. In germline, CDR1 is SEHNR, CDR2 FQNEAQ (reference sequence). The CDR3 loop spans 13 amino acids. CDR3 DNA sequence: TGCGCCAGCAGTCGCCAGGGGGACTATGGCTACACCTTC. Its translation is CASSRQGDYGYTF.